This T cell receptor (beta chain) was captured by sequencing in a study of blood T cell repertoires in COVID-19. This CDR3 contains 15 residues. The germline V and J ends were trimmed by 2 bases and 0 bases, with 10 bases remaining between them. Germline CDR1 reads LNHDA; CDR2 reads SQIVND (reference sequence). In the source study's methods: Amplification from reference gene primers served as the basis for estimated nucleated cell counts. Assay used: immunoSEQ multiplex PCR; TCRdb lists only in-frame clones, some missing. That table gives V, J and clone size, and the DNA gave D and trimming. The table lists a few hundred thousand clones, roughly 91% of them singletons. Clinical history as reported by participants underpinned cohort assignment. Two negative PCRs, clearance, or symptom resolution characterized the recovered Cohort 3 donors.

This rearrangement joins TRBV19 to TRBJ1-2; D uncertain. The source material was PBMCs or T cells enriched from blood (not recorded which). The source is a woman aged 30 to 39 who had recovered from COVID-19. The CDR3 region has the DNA TGTGCCAGTAGTATACTAGGTTCCGCTAACTATGGCTACACCTTC. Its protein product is CASSILGSANYGYTF.